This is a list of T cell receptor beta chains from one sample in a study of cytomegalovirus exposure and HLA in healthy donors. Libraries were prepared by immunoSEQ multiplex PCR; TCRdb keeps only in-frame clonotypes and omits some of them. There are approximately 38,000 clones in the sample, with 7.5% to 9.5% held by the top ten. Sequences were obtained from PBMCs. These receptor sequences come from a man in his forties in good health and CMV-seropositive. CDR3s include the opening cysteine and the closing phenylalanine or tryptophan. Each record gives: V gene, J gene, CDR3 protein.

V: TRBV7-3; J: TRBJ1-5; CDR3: CASSQRARGDQPQHF
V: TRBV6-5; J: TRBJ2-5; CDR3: CASSLTAGAETQYF
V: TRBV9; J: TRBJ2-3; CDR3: CASSETPGDTQYF
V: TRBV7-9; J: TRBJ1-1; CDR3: CASSLGGRGISEAFF
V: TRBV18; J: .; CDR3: CASSRPSGYEQYF
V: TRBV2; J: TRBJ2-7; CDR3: CASTKGQGVSYEQYF
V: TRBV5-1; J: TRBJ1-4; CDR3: CASSRGQGVREKLFF
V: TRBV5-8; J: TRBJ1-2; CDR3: CASSLSSYGYTF
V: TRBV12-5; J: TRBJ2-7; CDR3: CASGFSRGLAGGVSYEQYF
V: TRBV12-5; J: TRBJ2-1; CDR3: CASGVDYEQFF
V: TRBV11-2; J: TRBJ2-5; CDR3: CASSPRGLALNQETQYF
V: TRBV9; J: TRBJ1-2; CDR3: CASSVGDSTNYGYTF
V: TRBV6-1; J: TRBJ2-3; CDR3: CASSEETGSTDTQYF
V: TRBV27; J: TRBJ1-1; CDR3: CATREVGGFTEAFF
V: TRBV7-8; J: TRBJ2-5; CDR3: CASSRDRGETQYF
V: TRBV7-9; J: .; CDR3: CASSSRQGWTYEQYF
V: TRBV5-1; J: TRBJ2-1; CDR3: CASSQTLAGVGNEQFF
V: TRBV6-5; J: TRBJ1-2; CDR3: CASSRTGNYGYTF
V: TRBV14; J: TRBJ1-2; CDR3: CASSNHVTGVYGYTF
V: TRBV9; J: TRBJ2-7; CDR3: CASSPRTGEITYEQYF
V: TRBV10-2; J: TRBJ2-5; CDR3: CASSVAGGGETQYF
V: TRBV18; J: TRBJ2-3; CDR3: CANSGGGGTDTQYF